This TCR beta chain was recorded in a study of blood T cell repertoires in COVID-19. Study background: Whether acute or convalescent, the COVID-19 samples came from the United States, Italy and Spain. Nucleic acid was either cDNA or gDNA, and it came from T cells, B-cell-depleted T cells, or PBMCs.

The V and J ends lost 7 bases and 1 base respectively, with 20 bases between them. Germline assignment: CDR1 MNHEY and CDR2 SMNVEV (reference sequence). The CDR3 has 16 amino acids. Authors' methods: Nucleated cell number was recorded as an estimate derived from reference gene primer amplification. Sequencing was performed with immunoSEQ multiplex PCR; in TCRdb, only in-frame clones are kept and a portion is missing. The DNA was the basis for D and trimming; V, J and clone size are from that table. The table records about 150,000 clones, 84% of them present only once. The TCR comes from a human donor in a cohort sampled during active COVID-19. J is TRBJ2-7 and V is TRBV27, with a weak D call TRBD2 (6 bases). Sequences were obtained from peripheral blood. The CDR3 is CASTGRTKDYSYEQYF. The CDR3, as DNA: TGTGCCAGCACTGGCAGGACAAAGGACTATTCCTACGAGCAGTACTTC.